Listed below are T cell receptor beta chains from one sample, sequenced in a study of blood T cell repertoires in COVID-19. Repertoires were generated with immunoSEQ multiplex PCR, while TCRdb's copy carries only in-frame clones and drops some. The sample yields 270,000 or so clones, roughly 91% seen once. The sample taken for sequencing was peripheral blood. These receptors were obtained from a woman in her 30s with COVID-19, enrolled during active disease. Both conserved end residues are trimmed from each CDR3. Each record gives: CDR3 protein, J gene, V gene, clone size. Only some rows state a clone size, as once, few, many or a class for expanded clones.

ASSSIGQADTGELF TRBJ2-2 TRBV7-8 NA
ASRNGLAGSNEQF TRBJ2-1 TRBV10-1 few
ASSSPGFWDTQY TRBJ2-3 TRBV7-2 few
ASRGQGNTGELF TRBJ2-2 TRBV6-5 NA
ASSSPRVGGTDTQY TRBJ2-3 TRBV7-2 NA
ATGNRDRDGYT TRBJ1-2 TRBV24-1 once
ASSLQGHIKDTQY TRBJ2-3 TRBV5-6 NA
ASSQDYAGGSYNEQF TRBJ2-1 TRBV4-1 NA
ASRLGGPYEQY TRBJ2-7 TRBV2 once
ASSLEDPGSGNTIY TRBJ1-3 TRBV11-2 once
ASSLDQVYGNQPQH TRBJ1-5 TRBV11-2 NA
ASSSLGREAF TRBJ1-1 TRBV27 NA
ASSSRLAGGNTGELF TRBJ2-2 TRBV5-1 NA
ASSLSGGAGDTQY TRBJ2-3 TRBV6-5 NA
ASSPLGRGGRYEQY TRBJ2-7 TRBV19 NA
ASSEGDRVGAF TRBJ1-1 TRBV9 NA
ATSRDRAYNEQF TRBJ2-1 TRBV27 once